These 30 T cell receptor beta chains were sequenced from one sample in a study of cytomegalovirus exposure and HLA in healthy donors. PCR employed 60 Vbeta and 13 Jbeta primers. Only in-frame clones appear in the TCRdb table, and some are missing; sequencing was by immunoSEQ multiplex PCR. The table includes about 150,000 clones, roughly 80% detected once. Sequenced sample: PBMCs. These receptors all come from a woman between 25 and 40 years old in good health and CMV-seronegative.

This clone was picked up a small number of times. The V gene is TRBV27, the J gene TRBJ1-2; a weak D match, TRBD1 (5 bases). The V gene's germline CDR1 is MNHEY and CDR2 SMNVEV (reference sequence). Deletions cut 6 bases from V and 8 bases from J, with 22 bases between. This CDR3 is 15 amino acids long. CDR3 sequence (DNA): TGTGCCAGCAGCCCCCAACAATTGGGGACTAAGGGCTACACCTTC. It specifies CASSPQQLGTKGYTF.

The V and J genes are TRBV30 and TRBJ2-7; D might be TRBD2 (5 bases). Deletions cut 2 bases from V and 3 bases from J, with 11 bases between. The germline gives CDR1 GTSNPN, CDR2 SVGIG (reference sequence). This CDR3 comprises 13 residues. The CDR3 loop is CAWSSGSYYEQYF. The DNA of the CDR3 is TGTGCCTGGAGTTCGGGGTCTTACTACGAGCAGTACTTC.

This clone has only one observation. This chain uses TRBV5-4 with TRBJ1-2; 8 bases match TRBD1. V lost 6 bases to trimming and J lost 4 bases; unmatched junction nucleotides: 14. Germline-derived CDR1 and CDR2 are SGHNT and YYREEE (reference sequence). The CDR3 extends over 16 amino acids. CDR3 nucleotide sequence: TGTGCCAGCACCACTGGGAGGGCAGGGGGCGCCTATGGCTACACCTTC. It yields the protein CASTTGRAGGAYGYTF.

The CDR3 DNA reads TGTGCCAGCAGTTTGGGGGGACAGTTCAATCAGCCCCAGCATTTT. It translates to CASSLGGQFNQPQHF. The chain is built from TRBV27 and TRBJ1-5; 7 nucleotides line up with TRBD1. Unmatched junction bases numbered 5, after V lost 3 bases and J lost 3 bases. Germline V gives CDR1 MNHEY, CDR2 SMNVEV (reference sequence). This CDR3 has 15 amino acids.

The chain has TRBV25-1 and TRBJ1-4; TRBD1 might be the D (5 bases). Germline CDR1 and CDR2: MGHDK and SYGVNS. V was shortened by 3 bases and J by 1 base, with 9 bases between the two germline ends. The CDR3 is 15 amino acids. The CDR3 DNA reads as TGTGCCAGCAGTGAGAAGGGGTTAACTAATGAAAAACTGTTTTTT. Encoded protein: CASSEKGLTNEKLFF.

This clone was seen only once. The chain couples TRBV27 to TRBJ2-7; 9 bases match TRBD1. CDR3 length: 15 residues. Germline V gene lookup returns CDR1 MNHEY and CDR2 SMNVEV (reference sequence). The trim removed 5 bases at V and 7 bases at J, leaving 12 bases unmatched. The CDR3 sequence is CASSPLGQGLGEQYF. The CDR3, as DNA: TGTGCCAGCAGTCCCCTGGGACAGGGATTAGGGGAGCAGTACTTC.

CDR3 sequence: CASSTSTGGRDEKLFF. CDR3 nucleotide sequence: TGTGCCAGCAGCACATCAACAGGGGGCAGAGATGAAAAACTGTTTTTT. The V call is TRBV9, the J call TRBJ1-4; 9 nucleotides align to TRBD1. Germline V gene data show CDR1 as SGDLS and CDR2 as YYNGEE. This CDR3 is 16 amino acids long. After removal of 4 bases from V and 6 bases from J, the junction contained 10 bases not matched to a gene.

V is TRBV28 and J is TRBJ2-2; D is possibly TRBD1 (5 bases). This CDR3 has 13 amino acids. Germline V gene sequence: CDR1 MDHEN, CDR2 SYDVKM. V gave up 3 bases and J gave up 4 bases, with 6 bases separating them. The CDR3 is CASSFRGTGELFF. The CDR3 coding sequence is TGTGCCAGCAGTTTTAGGGGCACCGGGGAGCTGTTTTTT.

The chain carries TRBV14 and TRBJ1-1; D remains unclear. Trimming removed 1 base at V and 1 base at J, with 4 bases between. Germline V gene data show CDR1 as SGHDN and CDR2 as FVKESK. The CDR3 runs 13 residues. The CDR3 region has the DNA TGTGCCAGCAGCCAAGCACAGAACACTGAAGCTTTCTTT. Protein product: CASSQAQNTEAFF.

This chain uses TRBV5-1 with TRBJ2-3, with 8 positions matching TRBD2. The trim removed 4 bases at V and 5 bases at J, leaving 9 bases unmatched. Per germline, CDR1 SGHRS and CDR2 YFSETQ. The CDR3 contains 15 residues. The DNA for the CDR3 is TGCGCCAGCAGCGGAACGGGGGGGAAGGTAGATACGCAGTATTTT. Translation: CASSGTGGKVDTQYF.

V usage is TRBV30 and J usage is TRBJ1-1; D is unclear. The germline gives CDR1 GTSNPN, CDR2 SVGIG (reference sequence). The CDR3 runs to 11 residues. Deletions cut 4 bases from V and 0 bases from J, with 3 bases between. In DNA form, the CDR3 reads TGTGCCTGGACTCTGAACACTGAAGCTTTCTTT. Protein product: CAWTLNTEAFF.

The chain recombines TRBV5-4 with TRBJ2-5, with TRBD2 matching 10 bases. The J segment lost 2 bases and the V segment lost 4 bases, leaving 8 bases of the junction unmatched. CDR1 and CDR2 from the germline V gene are SGHNT and YYREEE (reference sequence). This CDR3 contains 16 residues. The CDR3 DNA reads as TGTGCCAGCAGCGCGAAATTAGCGGGAGGTCAAGAGACCCAGTACTTC. The encoded protein is CASSAKLAGGQETQYF.

V and J are TRBV5-6 and TRBJ2-3; maybe TRBD2 (5 bases). This CDR3 comprises 16 residues. CDR1 is SGHDT and CDR2 is YYEEEE in the germline V gene. Trimming pared 2 bases from V and 6 bases from J, leaving 19 bases between. Here the CDR3 reads CASSFRARVPSDTQYF. Here the CDR3 DNA reads TGTGCCAGCAGCTTCCGGGCGCGGGTCCCTTCGGATACGCAGTATTTT.

This clone came up many times. The chain joins TRBV27 to TRBJ1-1; D ambiguous. The CDR3 contains 13 residues. V lost 3 bases and J lost 2, with 7 bases in between. CDR1 MNHEY and CDR2 SMNVEV come from the germline V gene (reference sequence). CDR3 coding DNA: TGTGCCAGCAGTTTGGGCCTCAACACTGAAGCTTTCTTT. Translation gives CASSLGLNTEAFF.

The chain couples TRBV2 to TRBJ1-1, with 7 bases that match TRBD1. Germline V gene data show CDR1 as SNHLY and CDR2 as FYNNEI. This CDR3 contains 14 residues. Unmatched junction bases numbered 7, after V lost 4 bases and J lost 5 bases. The CDR3 is CASSGSGGETEAFF. CDR3 in DNA: TGTGCCAGCAGTGGTTCAGGGGGAGAGACTGAAGCTTTCTTT.

CDR3 in DNA: TGTGCCAGCAGTGACAGGGGGAACACTGAAGCTTTCTTT. Its protein product is CASSDRGNTEAFF. This chain uses TRBV6-6 with TRBJ1-1, with 8 bases identical to TRBD1. Germline assignment: CDR1 MNHNY and CDR2 SVGAGI (reference sequence). The length of the CDR3 is 13 residues. The V gene end was trimmed by 5 bases and the J gene end by 1 base; junction bases not matched to a gene: 0.

This clone was picked up a small number of times. The rearrangement links TRBV28 to TRBJ2-7; D not resolved. Deletions cut 4 bases from V and 8 bases from J, with 9 bases between. This CDR3 spans 11 amino acids. Germline V lookup: CDR1 MDHEN, CDR2 SYDVKM. CDR3 sequence reads: CASSSATQQYF. For the CDR3, the DNA is TGTGCCAGCAGTTCGGCGACTCAGCAGTACTTC. Drawing the rest from reference TRBV28 and TRBJ2-7, the complete variable domain is DVKVTQSSRYLVKRTGEKVFLECVQDMDHENMFWYRQDPGLGLRLIYFSYDVKMKEKGDIPEGYSVSREKKERFSLILESASTNQTSMYLCASSSATQQYFGPGTRLTVT.

This clone was counted a single time. The CDR3 protein is CASRKSREQETQYF. The CDR3 DNA reads as TGTGCCAGCAGGAAATCCCGGGAGCAAGAGACCCAGTACTTC. V gene TRBV6-6 combines with J gene TRBJ2-5; perhaps TRBD2 as D (6 bases). Per germline, CDR1 MNHNY and CDR2 SVGAGI (reference sequence). The V gene lost 6 bases and the J gene lost 2 bases, with 13 bases spanning the gap. The CDR3 consists of 14 residues.

This chain joins TRBV7-2 and TRBJ1-2, with 7 positions matching TRBD1. The J segment lost 4 bases and the V segment lost 0 bases, leaving 5 bases of the junction unmatched. This CDR3 comprises 15 residues. Looked up from germline, CDR1 is SGHTA and CDR2 is FQGNSA. CDR3 nucleotides: TGTGCCAGCAGCTTAGCGATTGGGACAGTCTATGGCTACACCTTC. Translating it yields CASSLAIGTVYGYTF.

This chain uses TRBV27 with TRBJ2-2; D may be TRBD2 (6 bases). This CDR3 is built from 14 residues. V dropped 9 bases and J dropped 0 bases, with 11 bases sitting between them. Germline lookup yields CDR1 MNHEY and CDR2 SMNVEV (reference sequence). CDR3 bases: TGTGCCAGTCGTCCGGGGGCGAACACCGGGGAGCTGTTTTTT. It yields the protein CASRPGANTGELFF.

The chain has TRBV9 and TRBJ2-2; 12 bases align to TRBD1. Germline lookup yields CDR1 SGDLS and CDR2 YYNGEE. V was pared by 2 bases and J by 4 bases, with 6 bases of the junction left unmatched. The CDR3 contains 17 residues. DNA for the CDR3: TGTGCCAGCAGCGTCTCAGGGACAGGGGGCTTCACCGGGGAGCTGTTTTTT. Its protein is CASSVSGTGGFTGELFF.

This chain links TRBV15 with TRBJ1-1; weak D call: TRBD1 (5 bases). The CDR3 consists of 14 residues. The V gene lost 1 base and the J gene lost 8 bases, with 14 bases spanning the gap. Germline CDR1 is LNHNV and CDR2 is YYDKDF (reference sequence). CDR3 sequence reads: CATSRGGRELEAFF. DNA of the CDR3: TGTGCCACCAGCAGAGGGGGCAGGGAACTGGAAGCTTTCTTT.

This sequence joins TRBV5-1 and TRBJ1-1; 8 bases align to TRBD1. Germline V gives CDR1 SGHRS, CDR2 YFSETQ. There are 15 residues in the CDR3. Trimming at V came to 3 bases and at J to 4 bases, leaving 8 bases not matched to a gene. The CDR3: CASSSTLTGGTEAFF. The CDR3 DNA sequence: TGCGCCAGCAGCTCAACTTTAACAGGGGGCACTGAAGCTTTCTTT.

The chain has TRBV9 and TRBJ2-3; the D gene is possibly TRBD2 (5 bases). Deletions cut 6 bases from V and 2 bases from J, with 16 bases between. The CDR3 contains 15 residues. In germline, CDR1 is SGDLS, CDR2 YYNGEE. In DNA, the CDR3 is TGTGCCAGCAAGGAAGGACTTACCCCCACAGATACGCAGTATTTT. This sequence encodes CASKEGLTPTDTQYF.

This clone was counted only a few times. Other DNA sequences in the sample encode the same CDR3. The chain uses TRBV18 and TRBJ1-1; D might be TRBD1 (5 bases). The CDR3 loop spans 12 amino acids. With 2 bases removed from V and 4 bases from J, the gap between germline ends came to 5 bases. Germline-derived CDR1 and CDR2 are KGHSH and LQKENI. The CDR3: CASSPDSTEAFF. CDR3 DNA sequence: TGTGCCAGCTCACCAGACAGCACTGAAGCTTTCTTT.

V gene TRBV5-1 combines with J gene TRBJ1-5; D is ambiguous. The CDR3 consists of 13 residues. Trimming shortened V by 0 bases and J by 6 bases, and 7 bases separated the two germline ends. Germline CDR1 SGHRS, CDR2 YFSETQ. CDR3 in amino acids: CASSLVGSQPQHF. DNA for the CDR3: TGCGCCAGCAGCTTGGTGGGGAGTCAGCCCCAGCATTTT.

The rearrangement links TRBV7-7 to TRBJ2-1, with D maybe TRBD1 (7 bases). With 1 base removed from V and 7 bases from J, the gap between germline ends came to 14 bases. CDR3 size: 15 residues. Germline CDR1 reads SSHAT; CDR2 reads FNYEAQ (reference sequence). For the CDR3, the DNA is TGTGCCAGCAGCTTAGGTGGAGGGGGCCTGAATGAGCAGTTCTTC. It translates to CASSLGGGGLNEQFF.

This clone has only a few counts. The chain employs TRBV6-5 and TRBJ1-2; 7 bases line up with TRBD1. Germline V lookup: CDR1 MNHEY, CDR2 SVGAGI. Trimming cost V 7 bases and J 8 bases; bases outside gene matches: 10. This CDR3 has 13 amino acids. The CDR3 nucleotides are TGTGCCAGCAAAGGGCAGACAGGGTACGGCTACACCTTC. Amino acid sequence: CASKGQTGYGYTF.

In the case of this clone: Germline and junction disagree at one end, which may indicate a read error. This sample also contains other DNA sequences that code for the same CDR3. The chain uses TRBV5-4 and TRBJ1-2, with D tentatively TRBD1 (5 bases). The CDR3 spans 14 residues. Germline V lookup: CDR1 SGHNT, CDR2 YYREEE (reference sequence). CDR3 region: CASSFAGGDYGYTF. CDR3 coding DNA: TGTGCCAGCAGCTTTGCCGGGGGGGACTATGGCTACACTTTC.

V and J are TRBV5-1 and TRBJ1-3; 8 bases match TRBD1. The germline V gene has CDR1 SGHRS and CDR2 YFSETQ. CDR3 length: 15 amino acids. J was trimmed by 2 bases and V by 4 bases; bases with no gene match: 5. The CDR3 loop is CASSIGQGPGNTIYF. CDR3 sequence (DNA): TGCGCCAGCAGCATCGGACAGGGACCTGGAAACACCATATATTTT. Combining the CDR3 with reference TRBV5-1 and TRBJ1-3 gives the whole variable domain KAGVTQTPRYLIKTRGQQVTLSCSPISGHRSVSWYQQTPGQGLQFLFEYFSETQRNKGNFPGRFSGRQFSNSRSEMNVSTLELGDSALYLCASSIGQGPGNTIYFGEGSWLTVV.